Following are 21 T cell receptor beta chains from one sample sequenced in a study of metastatic and nonmetastatic thyroid tumors. TCRdb reanalyzed the PCR reads via MiXCR. The sample has 72,000 or so clones, roughly 18% seen once. No patient had received any treatment before thyroid surgery. The sequencing input was blood. The receptors shown here come from a female donor with papillary thyroid cancer or a benign thyroid nodule (not recorded which). Some clones in this sample may be carry-over from other donors' samples.

This clone has only one observation. The chain recombines TRBV5-1 with TRBJ2-7; TRBD2 agrees at 10 bases. This CDR3 is built from 14 residues. J was trimmed by 2 bases and V by 4 bases; bases with no gene match: 3. Germline CDR1 is SGHRS and CDR2 is YFSETQ. The DNA for the CDR3 is TGCGCCAGCAGCGCAACTAGCGGGACCTACGAGCAGTACTTC. Protein: CASSATSGTYEQYF.

The chain joins TRBV5-4 to TRBJ1-2; D not certain. Deletions cut 1 base from V and 8 bases from J, with 12 bases between. Germline V gene data show CDR1 as SGHNT and CDR2 as YYREEE (reference sequence). The CDR3 runs 13 residues. This chain's CDR3 is CASSLKGSQGYTF. The CDR3 DNA reads TGTGCCAGCAGCTTGAAGGGATCCCAGGGCTACACCTTC.

This clone was recorded many times. This chain connects TRBV19 to TRBJ1-2; D unresolved. From germline, CDR1 is LNHDA and CDR2 SQIVND (reference sequence). The CDR3 loop spans 13 amino acids. Deletions cut 3 bases from V and 8 bases from J, with 13 bases between. This chain's CDR3 is CASSILVAEGYTF. The DNA for the CDR3 is TGTGCCAGTAGTATCCTGGTGGCGGAGGGCTACACCTTC.

In this sample, this clone turned up a few times. The junction and the germline gene differ at one end; a read error may be behind it. The CDR3 reads CAISLSVDTQYF. The CDR3 coding sequence is TGTGCCATCAGCTTATCGGTAGATACGCAGTATTTT. This sequence joins TRBV7-9 and TRBJ2-3; D uncertain. The CDR3 extends over 12 amino acids. The germline CDR1 and CDR2 sequences are SEHNR and FQNEAQ (reference sequence). Variable domain in full (rest from reference TRBV7-9 and TRBJ2-3): DTGVSQNPRHKITKRGQNVTFRCDPISEHNRLYWYRQTLGQGPEFLTYFQNEAQLEKSRLLSDRFSAERPKGSFSTLEIQRTEQGDSAMYLCAISLSVDTQYFGPGTRLTVL.

This clone was detected many times. V usage is TRBV6-1 and J usage is TRBJ2-2, with 12 bases fitting TRBD2. CDR1 is MNHNS and CDR2 is SASEGT in the germline V gene. This CDR3 comprises 16 residues. The junction had 6 bases not matched to a gene; V was cut back by 6 bases and J by 4 bases. The DNA for the CDR3 is TGTGCCAGCAGACTAGCGGGAGGAGGTACCACCGGGGAGCTGTTTTTT. This sequence encodes CASRLAGGGTTGELFF.

At least ten counts were recorded for this clone. This chain's CDR3 is CSARRKSPVEPYSNQPQHF. The CDR3 DNA follows: TGCAGTGCTAGACGGAAGAGCCCGGTGGAGCCCTATAGCAATCAGCCCCAGCATTTT. The chain links TRBV20-1 to TRBJ1-5; D ambiguous. Germline values: CDR1 DFQATT, CDR2 SNEGSKA (reference sequence). The V gene lost 2 bases and the J gene lost 0 bases, with 23 bases spanning the gap. This CDR3 has 19 amino acids.

This clone was found many times. CDR3 loop: CASSLEGQGGSPSYEQYF. In nucleotides, the CDR3 is TGCGCCAGCAGCCTCGAAGGACAGGGGGGTTCCCCTTCCTACGAGCAGTACTTC. The chain recombines TRBV5-1 with TRBJ2-7; TRBD1 agrees at 10 bases. CDR3 length: 18 residues. Looked up from germline, CDR1 is SGHRS and CDR2 is YFSETQ. V was pared by 4 bases and J by 1 base, with 14 bases of the junction left unmatched.

This clone was seen at least ten times. The J gene is TRBJ2-1, the V gene TRBV9; 8 bases match TRBD2. Germline V CDR1 and CDR2: SGDLS, YYNGEE. The CDR3 runs to 15 residues. V dropped 0 bases and J dropped 7; count of bases not matched to a gene: 6. This CDR3 is CASSVVAGGRNEQFF. The DNA of the CDR3 is TGTGCCAGCAGCGTAGTTGCGGGAGGCCGGAATGAGCAGTTCTTC.

This clone was picked up many times. Additional DNA sequences in this sample encode the identical CDR3. J is TRBJ1-2 and V is TRBV19; 8 positions agree with TRBD1. CDR1 and CDR2 from the germline V gene are LNHDA and SQIVND (reference sequence). V lost 10 bases and J lost 8; bases outside the gene matches: 9. This CDR3 comprises 12 residues. This chain's CDR3 is CATSGQALGYTF. The CDR3 DNA is TGTGCCACCTCGGGACAGGCTCTCGGCTACACCTTC.

This clone appeared many times. The V call is TRBV7-2, the J call TRBJ2-5; 8 bases fit TRBD2. V dropped 2 bases and J dropped 3; count of bases not matched to a gene: 5. This CDR3 comprises 15 residues. Germline CDR1 is SGHTA and CDR2 is FQGNSA. For the CDR3, the DNA is TGTGCCAGCAGCTTATGGGCGGGAGGAAAAGAGACCCAGTACTTC. Translation: CASSLWAGGKETQYF.

This clone was seen ten or more times. V usage is TRBV3-1 and J usage is TRBJ2-1; 8 nucleotides agree with TRBD2. V was clipped by 2 bases and J by 9 bases; unmatched bases: 3. CDR3 length equals 13 residues. Germline assignment: CDR1 LGHDT and CDR2 YNNKEL (reference sequence). CDR3 bases: TGTGCCAGCAGCCAAACTGCGGGAGGTGAGCAGTTCTTC. This gives the protein CASSQTAGGEQFF.

There are a few counts of this clone. V usage is TRBV6-1 and J usage is TRBJ2-7; maybe TRBD2 (5 bases). Germline values: CDR1 MNHNS, CDR2 SASEGT. Trimming removed 4 bases at V and 0 bases at J, with 13 bases between. The CDR3 consists of 15 residues. CDR3 residues: CASSGGLAISYEQYV. In DNA form, the CDR3 reads TGTGCCAGCAGTGGAGGTCTAGCCATCTCCTACGAGCAGTACGTC.

This clone was seen ten or more times. This sequence joins TRBV18 and TRBJ1-4; TRBD1 agrees at 8 bases. This CDR3 has 15 amino acids. Germline trimming cut 3 bases from V and 2 bases from J; bases unmatched to any gene: 2. Germline-derived CDR1 and CDR2 are KGHSH and LQKENI. The CDR3 loop is CASSPRDRTNEKLFF. DNA of the CDR3: TGTGCCAGCTCACCCCGGGACAGGACTAATGAAAAACTGTTTTTT.

This clone appeared many times. V is TRBV6-5 and J is TRBJ2-1, with 15 bases aligning to TRBD2. There are 15 residues in the CDR3. The J segment lost 12 bases and the V segment lost 2 bases, leaving 5 bases of the junction unmatched. The germline gives CDR1 MNHEY, CDR2 SVGAGI. Here the CDR3 DNA reads TGTGCCAGCAGTTACCCGGGACTAGCGGGAGGAGGGCAGTTCTTC. It translates to CASSYPGLAGGGQFF.

This clone appeared many times. The same CDR3 is also encoded by other DNA sequences in this sample. The V call is TRBV7-8, the J call TRBJ1-2; D gene ambiguous. V lost 5 bases and J 5 bases, leaving 21 bases between the germline ends. CDR3 length: 16 amino acids. Germline V CDR1 and CDR2: SGHVS, FQNEAQ. In DNA, the CDR3 is TGTGCCAGCAGCGTGGGCCAGACGGGCGCGGGATATGGCTACACCTTC. Its protein product is CASSVGQTGAGYGYTF.

This chain uses TRBV27 with TRBJ2-2, with D maybe TRBD1 (6 bases). V lost 5 bases, J lost 6 bases, and 16 bases lay in between. The CDR3 contains 15 residues. CDR1 is MNHEY and CDR2 is SMNVEV in the germline V gene (reference sequence). Written as DNA, the CDR3 is TGTGCCAGCAGTCAACCGGGACACGGCCCCGGGGAGCTGTTTTTT. This gives the protein CASSQPGHGPGELFF.

This rearrangement joins TRBV28 to TRBJ2-2; D is ambiguous. Trimming took off 6 bases at V and 1 base at J, with 15 bases between the two ends. The germline V gene encodes CDR1 MDHEN and CDR2 SYDVKM. This CDR3 is 16 amino acids long. The CDR3 loop is CASSPPPRLNTGELFF. The CDR3 bases are TGTGCCAGCAGCCCCCCGCCGCGGTTGAACACCGGGGAGCTGTTTTTT.

This clone was observed many times. CDR3 DNA sequence: TGTGCCAGCTCACGCACTGAGGACGGGGCCGGGCGGTCACCCCTCCACTTT. Amino acid sequence: CASSRTEDGAGRSPLHF. This rearrangement joins TRBV18 to TRBJ1-6; possible D gene TRBD1, 5 bases. Trimming took off 4 bases at V and 10 bases at J, with 23 bases between the two ends. There are 17 residues in the CDR3. Germline V gene lookup returns CDR1 KGHSH and CDR2 LQKENI.

The table lists this clone with many counts. The rearrangement uses TRBV28 and TRBJ1-1; D not certain. Trimming pared 3 bases from V and 6 bases from J, leaving 8 bases between. The V gene's germline CDR1 is MDHEN and CDR2 SYDVKM. The CDR3 has 12 residues. The CDR3 loop reads CASSFGGAEAFF. In DNA, the CDR3 is TGTGCCAGCAGTTTCGGTGGGGCTGAAGCTTTCTTT.

This clone was counted many times. The V gene is TRBV18, the J gene TRBJ2-2, with TRBD1 identical over 8 bases. The V gene end was trimmed by 1 base and the J gene end by 0 bases; junction bases not matched to a gene: 1. This CDR3 has 16 residues. The germline CDR1 and CDR2 sequences are KGHSH and LQKENI. CDR3 residues: CASSPQDRANTGELFF. The CDR3 DNA follows: TGTGCCAGCTCACCACAGGACAGGGCGAACACCGGGGAGCTGTTTTTT.

In this sample, this clone turned up many times. The rearrangement links TRBV27 to TRBJ2-7, with D possibly being TRBD1 or TRBD2 (5 bases each). Germline V gene sequence: CDR1 MNHEY, CDR2 SMNVEV (reference sequence). This CDR3 spans 15 amino acids. V lost 6 bases, J lost 3 bases, and 18 bases lay in between. CDR3 sequence: CASSPEGRTSYEQYF. In DNA form, the CDR3 reads TGTGCCAGCAGCCCCGAGGGGCGGACAAGCTACGAGCAGTACTTC.